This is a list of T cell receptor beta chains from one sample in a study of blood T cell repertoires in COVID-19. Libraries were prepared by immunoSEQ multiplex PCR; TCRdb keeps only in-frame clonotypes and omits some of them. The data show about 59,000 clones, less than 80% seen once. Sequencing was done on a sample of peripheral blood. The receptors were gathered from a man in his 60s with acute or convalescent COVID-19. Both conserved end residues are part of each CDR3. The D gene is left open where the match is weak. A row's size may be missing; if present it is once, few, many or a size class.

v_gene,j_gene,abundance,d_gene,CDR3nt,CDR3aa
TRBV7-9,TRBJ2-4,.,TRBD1,TGTGCCAGCAGCTTAGGGACAGGGAAAGACATTCAGTACTTC,CASSLGTGKDIQYF
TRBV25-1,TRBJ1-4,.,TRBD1,TGTGCCAGCAGTGATTCGGGACAGGGTGGGGAAAAACTGTTTTTT,CASSDSGQGGEKLFF
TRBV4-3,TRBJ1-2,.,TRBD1,TGCGCCAGCAGTGATACCGGGACAGGGGGCGACTACACCTTC,CASSDTGTGGDYTF
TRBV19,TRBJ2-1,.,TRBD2,TGTGCCAGTAGTATAGACAGGAGCGGGAGCTCCTACAATGAGCAGTTCTTC,CASSIDRSGSSYNEQFF
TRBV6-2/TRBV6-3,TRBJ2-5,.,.,TGTGCCAGCAGTTACTTGACGGGCCAAGAGACCCAGTACTTC,CASSYLTGQETQYF
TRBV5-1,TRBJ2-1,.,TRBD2,TGCGCCAGCAGCCTGTCAACTAGCGGGAGGGCCAATGAGCAGTTCTTC,CASSLSTSGRANEQFF
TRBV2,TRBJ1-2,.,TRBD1,TGTGCCAGCAGTGAATCGGGGGGACAGGTTTTACAAGGCTACACCTTC,CASSESGGQVLQGYTF
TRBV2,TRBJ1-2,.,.,TGTGCCAGCAGCTTACTCTACTATGGCTACACCTTC,CASSLLYYGYTF
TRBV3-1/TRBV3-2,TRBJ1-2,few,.,TGTGCCAGCAGCCAGGAAGGGGCCTATGGCTACACCTTC,CASSQEGAYGYTF
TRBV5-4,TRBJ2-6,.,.,TGTGCCAGCAGCTTTCGGACAAGCTCCCACTCTGGGGCCAACGTCCTGACTTTC,CASSFRTSSHSGANVLTF
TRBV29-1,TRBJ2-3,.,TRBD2,TGCAGCGTTACTAGCGGCCCTAGCACAGATACGCAGTATTTT,CSVTSGPSTDTQYF
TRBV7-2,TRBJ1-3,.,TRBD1,TGTGCCAGCCGACAGGGAGGCTCTGGAAACACCATATATTTT,CASRQGGSGNTIYF
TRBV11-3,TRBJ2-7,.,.,TGTGCCAGCAGCCTAAGTCCGGGACTGACATCCTACGAGCAGTACTTC,CASSLSPGLTSYEQYF
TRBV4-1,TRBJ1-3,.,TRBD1,TGCGCCAGCAGCCACCCCTTTGGGGGACAGGGAAAGGGAAACACCATATATTTT,CASSHPFGGQGKGNTIYF
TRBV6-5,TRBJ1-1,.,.,TGTGCCAGCAGTTACGCATTGACTCCAGGGAGGACTGAAGCTTTCTTT,CASSYALTPGRTEAFF
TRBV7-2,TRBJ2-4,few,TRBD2,TGTGCCAGCAGCCCGGGGACTAGCTGGGGCATTCAGTACTTC,CASSPGTSWGIQYF